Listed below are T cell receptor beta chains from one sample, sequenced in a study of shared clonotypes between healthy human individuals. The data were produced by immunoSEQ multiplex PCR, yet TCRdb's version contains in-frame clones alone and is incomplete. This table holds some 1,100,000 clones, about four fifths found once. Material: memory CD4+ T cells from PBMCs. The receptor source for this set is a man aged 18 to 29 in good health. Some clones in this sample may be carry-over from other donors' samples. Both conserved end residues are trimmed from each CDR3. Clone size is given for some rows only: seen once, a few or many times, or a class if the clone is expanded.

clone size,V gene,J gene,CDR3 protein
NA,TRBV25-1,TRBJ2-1,ASRHQGQGYNEQF
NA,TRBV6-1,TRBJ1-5,ASSRDRNNQPQH
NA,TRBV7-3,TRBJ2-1,ASSLRAQGYNEQF
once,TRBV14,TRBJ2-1,ASSQGWGLAGEEF
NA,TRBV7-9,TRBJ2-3,ASRKTGEGTDTQY
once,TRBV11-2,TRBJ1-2,ASSLGVGFYGYT
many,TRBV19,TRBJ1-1,ASSISGPDTEAF
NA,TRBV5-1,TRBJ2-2,ASRDNTGSTGELF
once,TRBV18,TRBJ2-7,ASSPAAGGEQY
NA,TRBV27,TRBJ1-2,ASSLRGGGYT
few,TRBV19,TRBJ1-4,ASARGGRANEKLF
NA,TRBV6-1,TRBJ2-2,ASSDLGFGGELF
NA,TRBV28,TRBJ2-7,ASRTTVRGSYEQY
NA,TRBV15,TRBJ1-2,ATSSGGNYGYT
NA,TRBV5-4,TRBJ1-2,ASSLDSYYGYT
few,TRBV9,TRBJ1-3,ASSRQGGTSGNTIY
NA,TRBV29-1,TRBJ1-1,SVGGQGGNTEAF
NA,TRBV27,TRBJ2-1,ASSLALRSYNEQF
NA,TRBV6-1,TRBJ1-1,ASMGYRANTEAF
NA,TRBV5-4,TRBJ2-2,ASSAQAGTGELF
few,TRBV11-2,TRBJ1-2,ASSLVQGNYGYT
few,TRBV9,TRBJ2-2,ASSDGTSGRATGELF
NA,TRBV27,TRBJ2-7,ASSFTRSGGAYEQY
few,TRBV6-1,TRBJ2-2,ALGGAQLHTGELF
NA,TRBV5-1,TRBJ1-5,ASSRTGGGNQPQH
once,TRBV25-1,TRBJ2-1,ASSDLVPQGADEQF
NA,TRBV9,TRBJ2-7,ASSVANGYSYEQY
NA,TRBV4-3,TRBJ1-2,ASSQASGGNYGYT
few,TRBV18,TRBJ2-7,ASSGGELEQY
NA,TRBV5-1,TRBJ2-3,ASSLVTTSTDTQY
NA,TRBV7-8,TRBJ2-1,ASRQAGGGSHNEQF
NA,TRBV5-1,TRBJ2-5,ASSLGDTFETQY
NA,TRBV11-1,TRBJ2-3,ASSFGWGMLTDTQY
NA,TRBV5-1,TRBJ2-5,ASSGRVGETQY
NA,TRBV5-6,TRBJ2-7,ASSSTRRLAGISGEQY
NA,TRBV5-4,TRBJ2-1,ASSSASNSYNEQF
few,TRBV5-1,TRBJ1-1,ASSSQGTTEAF
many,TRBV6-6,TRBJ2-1,ASSYSRWRGDNEQF
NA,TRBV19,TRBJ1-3,ASSLKAFSGNTIY
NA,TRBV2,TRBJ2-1,ASSRQGAYNEQF
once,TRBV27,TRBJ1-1,ASSAWGGTTEAF
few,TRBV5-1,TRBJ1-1,ASSRGQHDTEAF